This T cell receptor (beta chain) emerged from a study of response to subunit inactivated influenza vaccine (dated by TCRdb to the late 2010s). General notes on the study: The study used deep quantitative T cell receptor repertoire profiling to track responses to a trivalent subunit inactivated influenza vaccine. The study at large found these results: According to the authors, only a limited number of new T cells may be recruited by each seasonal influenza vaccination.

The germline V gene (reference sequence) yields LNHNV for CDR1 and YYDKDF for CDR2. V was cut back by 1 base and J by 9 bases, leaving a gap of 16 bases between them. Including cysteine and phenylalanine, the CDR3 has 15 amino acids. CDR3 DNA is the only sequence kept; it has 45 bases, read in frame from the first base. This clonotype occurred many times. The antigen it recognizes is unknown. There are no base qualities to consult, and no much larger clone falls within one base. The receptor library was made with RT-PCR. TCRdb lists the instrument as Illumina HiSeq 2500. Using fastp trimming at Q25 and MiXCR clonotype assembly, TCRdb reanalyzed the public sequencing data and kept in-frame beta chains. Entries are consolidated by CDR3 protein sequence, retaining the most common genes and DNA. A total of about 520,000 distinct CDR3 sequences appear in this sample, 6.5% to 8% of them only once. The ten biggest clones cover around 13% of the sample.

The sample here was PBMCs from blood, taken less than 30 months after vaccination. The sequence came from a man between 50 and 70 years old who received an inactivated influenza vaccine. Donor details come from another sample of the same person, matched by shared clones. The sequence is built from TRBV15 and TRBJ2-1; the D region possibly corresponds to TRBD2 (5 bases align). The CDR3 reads CATSRAPGYTGEQFF. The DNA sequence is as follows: TGTGCCACCAGCAGAGCCCCGGGATACACCGGTGAGCAGTTCTTC.